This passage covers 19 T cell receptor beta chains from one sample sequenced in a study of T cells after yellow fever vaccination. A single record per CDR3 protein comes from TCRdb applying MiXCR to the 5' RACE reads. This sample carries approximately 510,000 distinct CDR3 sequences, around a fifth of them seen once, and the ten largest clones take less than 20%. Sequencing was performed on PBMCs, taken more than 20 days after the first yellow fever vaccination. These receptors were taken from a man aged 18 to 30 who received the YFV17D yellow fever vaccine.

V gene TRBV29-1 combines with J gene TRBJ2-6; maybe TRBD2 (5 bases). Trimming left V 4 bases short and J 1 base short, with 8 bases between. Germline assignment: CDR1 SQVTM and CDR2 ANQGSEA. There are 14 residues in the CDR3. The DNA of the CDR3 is TGCAGCGTTGCAGAGGGTTCTGGGGCCAACGTCCTGACTTTC. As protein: CSVAEGSGANVLTF.

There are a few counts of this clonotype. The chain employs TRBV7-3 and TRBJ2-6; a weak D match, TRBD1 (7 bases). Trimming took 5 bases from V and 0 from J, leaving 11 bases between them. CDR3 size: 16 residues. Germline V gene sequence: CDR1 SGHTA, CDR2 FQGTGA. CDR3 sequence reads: CASSQGGTSGANVLTF. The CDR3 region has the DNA TGTGCCAGCAGCCAGGGGGGTACCTCTGGGGCCAACGTCCTGACTTTC.

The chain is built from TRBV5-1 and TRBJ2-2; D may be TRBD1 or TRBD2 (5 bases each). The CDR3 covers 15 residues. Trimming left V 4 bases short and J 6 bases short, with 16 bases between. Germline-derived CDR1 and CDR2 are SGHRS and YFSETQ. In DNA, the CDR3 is TGCGCCAGCAGCACCTCCGGGGCAGACCCCGGGGAGCTGTTTTTT. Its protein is CASSTSGADPGELFF.

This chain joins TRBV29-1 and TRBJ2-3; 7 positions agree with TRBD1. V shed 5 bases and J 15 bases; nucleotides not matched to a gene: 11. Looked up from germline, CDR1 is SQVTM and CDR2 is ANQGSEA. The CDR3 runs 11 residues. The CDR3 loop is CSVTETGSLYF. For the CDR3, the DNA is TGCAGCGTTACCGAGACAGGGAGCCTATATTTT.

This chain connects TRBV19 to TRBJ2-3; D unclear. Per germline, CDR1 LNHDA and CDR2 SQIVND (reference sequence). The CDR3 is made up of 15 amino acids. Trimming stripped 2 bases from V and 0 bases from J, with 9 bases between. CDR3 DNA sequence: TGTGCCAGTAGTATAATCCCTCGAAGCACAGATACGCAGTATTTT. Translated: CASSIIPRSTDTQYF.

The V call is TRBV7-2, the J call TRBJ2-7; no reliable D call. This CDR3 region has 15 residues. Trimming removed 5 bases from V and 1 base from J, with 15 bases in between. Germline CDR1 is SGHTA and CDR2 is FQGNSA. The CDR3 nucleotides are TGTGCCAGCAGCCCGCTGGGCATCGGGTCCTACGAGCAGTACGTC. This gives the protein CASSPLGIGSYEQYV.

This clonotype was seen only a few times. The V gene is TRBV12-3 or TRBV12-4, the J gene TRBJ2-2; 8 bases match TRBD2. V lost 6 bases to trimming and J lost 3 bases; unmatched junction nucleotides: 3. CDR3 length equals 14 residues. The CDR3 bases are TGTGCCAGCAGCGGGGGGGAGTACACCGGGGAGCTGTTTTTT. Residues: CASSGGEYTGELFF.

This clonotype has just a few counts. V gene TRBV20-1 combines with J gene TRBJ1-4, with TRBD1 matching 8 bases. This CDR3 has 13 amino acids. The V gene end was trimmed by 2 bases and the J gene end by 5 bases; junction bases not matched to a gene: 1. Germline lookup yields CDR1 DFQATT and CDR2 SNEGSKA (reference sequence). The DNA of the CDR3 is TGCAGTGCTAGAAGGACAGGGAATGAAAAACTGTTTTTT. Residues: CSARRTGNEKLFF.

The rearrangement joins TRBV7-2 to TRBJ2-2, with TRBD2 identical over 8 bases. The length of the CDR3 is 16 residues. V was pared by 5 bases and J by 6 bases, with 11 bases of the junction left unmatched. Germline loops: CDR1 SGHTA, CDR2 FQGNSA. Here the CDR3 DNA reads TGTGCCAGCAGCCTCCGGGGGGGGCCGTCGGCCGGGGAGCTGTTTTTT. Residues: CASSLRGGPSAGELFF.

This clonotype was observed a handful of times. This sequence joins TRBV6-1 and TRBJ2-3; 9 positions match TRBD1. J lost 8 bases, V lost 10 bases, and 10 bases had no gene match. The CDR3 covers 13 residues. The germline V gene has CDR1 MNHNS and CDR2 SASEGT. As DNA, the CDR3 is TGTGCCACCGCCCGGGACAGGGAAGGTACGCAGTATTTT. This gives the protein CATARDREGTQYF.

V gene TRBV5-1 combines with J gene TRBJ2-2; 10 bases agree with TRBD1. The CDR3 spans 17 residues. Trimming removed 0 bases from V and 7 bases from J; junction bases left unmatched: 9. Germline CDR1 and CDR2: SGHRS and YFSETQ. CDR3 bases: TGCGCCAGCAGCTTGGGACCGGGACAGGGGCTTAACGGGGAGCTGTTTTTT. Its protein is CASSLGPGQGLNGELFF.

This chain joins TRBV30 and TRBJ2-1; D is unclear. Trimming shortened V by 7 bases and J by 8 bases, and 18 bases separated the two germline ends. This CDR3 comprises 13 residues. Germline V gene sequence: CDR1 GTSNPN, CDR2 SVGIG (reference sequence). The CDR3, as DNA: TGTGCCTCCACTTGGGCCCTATGGGATGAGCAGTTCTTC. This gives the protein CASTWALWDEQFF.

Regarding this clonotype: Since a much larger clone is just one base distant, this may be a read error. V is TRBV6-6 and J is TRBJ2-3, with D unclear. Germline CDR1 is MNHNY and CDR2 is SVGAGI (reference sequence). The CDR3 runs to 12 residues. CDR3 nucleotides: TGTGCCAGCAGAGAAATCTCAGATACGGAGTATTTT. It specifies CASREISDTEYF.

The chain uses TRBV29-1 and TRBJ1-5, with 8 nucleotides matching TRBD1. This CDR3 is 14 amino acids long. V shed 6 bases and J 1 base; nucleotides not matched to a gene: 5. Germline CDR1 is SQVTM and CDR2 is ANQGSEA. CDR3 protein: CSVQTGDSNQPQHF. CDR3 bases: TGCAGCGTGCAGACAGGGGACAGCAATCAGCCCCAGCATTTT.

CDR3 sequence (DNA): TGTGCCAGCAGTTTACATGGTGGGGGAGAGACCCAGTACTTC. Its translation: CASSLHGGGETQYF. The gene calls are TRBV12-3 or TRBV12-4 and TRBJ2-5, with D perhaps assigned TRBD1 or TRBD2 (5 bases each). The V end was cut by 2 bases, the J end by 4 bases, with 11 bases between. This CDR3 is built from 14 residues.

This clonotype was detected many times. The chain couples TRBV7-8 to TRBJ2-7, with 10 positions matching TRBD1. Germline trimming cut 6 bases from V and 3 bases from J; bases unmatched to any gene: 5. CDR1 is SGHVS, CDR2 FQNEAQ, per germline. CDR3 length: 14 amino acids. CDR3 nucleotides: TGTGCCAGCAGGTTAAGGGACAGGGGCTACGAGCAGTACTTC. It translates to CASRLRDRGYEQYF.

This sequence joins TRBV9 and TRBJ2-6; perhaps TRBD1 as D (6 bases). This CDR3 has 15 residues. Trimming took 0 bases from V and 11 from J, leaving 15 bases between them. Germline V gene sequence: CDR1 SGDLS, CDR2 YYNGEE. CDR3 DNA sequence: TGTGCCAGCAGCGTAGGGACAGCCCCGGGCCACGTCCTGACTTTC. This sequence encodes CASSVGTAPGHVLTF.

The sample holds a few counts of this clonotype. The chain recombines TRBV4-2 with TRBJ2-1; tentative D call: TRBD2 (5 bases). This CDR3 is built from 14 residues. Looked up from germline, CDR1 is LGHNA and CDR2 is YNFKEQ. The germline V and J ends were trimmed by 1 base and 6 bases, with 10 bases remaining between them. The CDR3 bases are TGTGCCAGCAGCCAAGGACTATCCAGCAATGAGCAGTTCTTC. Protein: CASSQGLSSNEQFF.

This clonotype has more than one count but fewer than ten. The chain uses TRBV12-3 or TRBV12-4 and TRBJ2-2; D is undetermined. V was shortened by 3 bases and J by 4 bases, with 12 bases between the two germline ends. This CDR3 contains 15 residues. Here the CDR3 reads CASSLTPWGTGELFF. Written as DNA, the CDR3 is TGTGCCAGCAGTTTGACCCCCTGGGGCACCGGGGAGCTGTTTTTT.